This T cell receptor (beta chain) is drawn from a study of T-cell memory formation after mild COVID-19. Study-wide context: In these data, TCR clusters were largely donor specific.

This clonotype occurred many times. Its cognate antigen is unknown. The CDR3 spans 15 residues. The ends were cut back, 0 bases at V and 0 bases at J, with 6 bases in the middle. Germline CDR1 and CDR2: MGHRA and YSYEKL. TCRdb re-analysed the 5' RACE reads in MiXCR, keeping a single row per CDR3 protein. The profile shows about 200,000 distinct CDR3 sequences, around 9.5% of them singletons. Study conclusions and caveats: CD4+ contracting clones were mainly CM and EM; CD8+ ones, EMRA. For second-wave clones that peaked at day 37, SARS-CoV-2 specificity went unverified.

This receptor was obtained from a man aged 18 to 35 who had mild COVID-19 (a few samples of this study predate the infection). Cell type and time point are not known. The sample was PBMCs or a T cell subset sorted from them (not recorded which). The chain uses TRBV4-1 and TRBJ1-5; D remains unclear. The DNA of the CDR3 is TGCGCCAGCAGCCAAGATATGGTTAGCAATCAGCCCCAGCATTTT. It codes for CASSQDMVSNQPQHF.